The rows below give T cell receptor beta chains drawn from one sample of a study of neurological immune-mediated disorders. TCRdb recomputed calls from the 5' RACE reads with MiXCR, one row per CDR3 protein. The sample has tens of thousands of distinct CDR3 sequences; approximately 3.7% are singletons. Sequencing was done on a sample of PBMCs. The receptors here all came from a man aged 45-60 years with multiple sclerosis. Both conserved end residues are part of each CDR3. A D gene is named only where the DNA matches it firmly. Some rows have no size entry. The others give once, few or many, or a class for an expanded clone.

clone size	V gene	J gene	D gene	CDR3 DNA	CDR3 protein
many	TRBV28	TRBJ2-3	.	TGTGCCAGCAGCCCGGACAGTCGCACAGATACGCAGTATTTT	CASSPDSRTDTQYF
many	TRBV5-1	TRBJ1-1	.	TGCGCCAGCAGCTCCCCCGGGGGGGGGGCTGAAGCTTTCTTT	CASSSPGGGAEAFF
many	TRBV20-1	TRBJ2-5	.	TGCAGTGCTAGAGATCGGGCTAGCACCCAGTACTTC	CSARDRASTQYF
many	TRBV5-1	TRBJ2-3	.	TGCGCCTCCCGCGGACGCACCGATCGTACGCAGTATTTT	CASRGRTDRTQYF
few	TRBV3-1	TRBJ2-7	.	TGTGCCAGCAGCCATGCCGGTCTCGAGCAGTACTTC	CASSHAGLEQYF
many	TRBV9	TRBJ1-6	.	TGTGCCAGCAGCCCCCTGGTCTTTAATTCACCCCTCCACTTT	CASSPLVFNSPLHF
many	TRBV5-1	TRBJ2-2	.	TGCGCCAGCAGCTTCGACCGACCCGGGGAGCTGTTTTTT	CASSFDRPGELFF
.	TRBV29-1	TRBJ2-7	.	TGCAGCGTTGAGGTAGGGAACTACGAGCAGTACTTC	CSVEVGNYEQYF
many	TRBV6-5	TRBJ1-2	.	TGTGCCAGCTTGGGGGCAGGGGCGAACTATGGCTACACCTTC	CASLGAGANYGYTF
many	TRBV5-1	TRBJ2-6	.	TGCGCCAGCAGCTTGTGGGCCAGCTCTGGGGCCAACGTCCTGACTTTC	CASSLWASSGANVLTF
many	TRBV2	TRBJ2-1	TRBD1	TGTGCCAGTAGGGACAGGGCTTTTGTTATCTACAATGAGCAGTTCTTC	CASRDRAFVIYNEQFF
few	TRBV5-1	TRBJ1-2	.	TGCGCCAGCAGCTTGGGACTAAAGGGAGTCGACTACACCTTC	CASSLGLKGVDYTF
many	TRBV4-3	TRBJ2-3	.	TGCGCCAGCAGCCAAGATCGTCGGGGGGCCGGAACAGATACGCAGTATTTT	CASSQDRRGAGTDTQYF
many	TRBV7-2	TRBJ1-1	.	TGTGCCAGCAGACTACAGGGCCTCACTGAAGCTTTCTTT	CASRLQGLTEAFF
many	TRBV20-1	TRBJ1-5	TRBD1	TGCAGTGCTAGTCTCTCAGGGGGCATGAGGAATCAGCCCCAGCATTTT	CSASLSGGMRNQPQHF
many	TRBV5-1	TRBJ2-2	TRBD1	TGCGCCAGCAGCCTAGGACAGGCGATGAACACCGGGGAGCTGTTTTTT	CASSLGQAMNTGELFF
many	TRBV4-1	TRBJ1-5	.	TGCGCCAGCAGCCAAGGGTTCGAACAGCCCCAGAATTTT	CASSQGFEQPQNF
many	TRBV5-1	TRBJ2-5	.	TGCGCCAGCAGCTTTTCCCCCGGGGCCGAGACCCAGTACTTC	CASSFSPGAETQYF
many	TRBV15	TRBJ1-5	.	TGTGCCACCAGCAGAGTTGTGGGTAGCAATCAGCCCCAGCATTTT	CATSRVVGSNQPQHF
many	TRBV12-3/TRBV12-4	TRBJ2-3	TRBD2	TGTGCCAGCACCGTCAATCTAGCGGCTCGCACAGATACGCAGTATTTT	CASTVNLAARTDTQYF
many	TRBV28	TRBJ2-2	TRBD2	TGTGCCAGCAGTGAAGGACTAGCGGGGGCCGCGAACACCGGGGAGCTGTTTTTT	CASSEGLAGAANTGELFF
many	TRBV7-2	TRBJ2-1	.	TGTGCCAGCAGCATTGCGGGGCGGAGTGAGCAGTTCTTC	CASSIAGRSEQFF
many	TRBV4-2	TRBJ2-1	.	TGTGCCAGCAGCCAAGATTTCGGCCTGGGAGACAATGAGCAGTTCTTC	CASSQDFGLGDNEQFF
many	TRBV11-2	TRBJ2-7	.	TGTGCCAGCAGCGCGTCCCAGGGATCCTACTTCGAGCAGTACTTC	CASSASQGSYFEQYF
many	TRBV11-2	TRBJ2-2	.	TGTGCCAGCAGCTCCACAGGTGCCACCGGGGAGCTGTTTTTT	CASSSTGATGELFF
many	TRBV4-3	TRBJ2-1	.	TGCGCCAGCAGCCAAGGTGTCAGCTCCTACAATGAGCAGTTCTTC	CASSQGVSSYNEQFF
.	TRBV6-5	TRBJ1-2	.	TGTGCCAGCAGTTACGGGGGTTGGGATGGCTACACCTTC	CASSYGGWDGYTF
many	TRBV28	TRBJ1-1	.	TGTGCCAGCAGTGAAGCCGGGAGTATGAACACTGAAGCTTTCTTT	CASSEAGSMNTEAFF
many	TRBV5-1	TRBJ1-1	.	TGCGCCAGCAGCTTGGTAAGGGCGAACACTGAAGCTTTCTTT	CASSLVRANTEAFF
many	TRBV6-5	TRBJ2-1	TRBD1	TGTGCCAGCAGCCGCGACAGGGACCACAATGAGCAGTTCTTC	CASSRDRDHNEQFF
many	TRBV24-1	TRBJ2-1	TRBD2	TGTGCCACCAGTGACCCTAGCGGACCCTCCTACAATGAGCAGTTCTTC	CATSDPSGPSYNEQFF